These 26 T cell receptor beta chains were all obtained from the same sample, sequenced in a study of blood T cell repertoires in COVID-19. The protocol was immunoSEQ multiplex PCR, while the TCRdb copy is restricted to in-frame clones and leaves out a portion. The table records almost 400,000 clones, 80% to 90% of them present only once. Sequencing used peripheral blood. The source is a woman in her fifties or sixties with COVID-19, enrolled during active disease.

The chain recombines TRBV6-5 with TRBJ1-3; D perhaps matches TRBD1 (6 bases). Germline V gives CDR1 MNHEY, CDR2 SVGAGI. Trimming took off 6 bases at V and 3 bases at J, with 12 bases between the two ends. CDR3 length: 14 amino acids. The CDR3 nucleotides are TGTGCCAGCAGATCGTCAGGGGTTGGAAACACCATATATTTT. Its translation: CASRSSGVGNTIYF.

This chain links TRBV2 with TRBJ2-5, with 7 bases matching TRBD1. Germline-derived CDR1 and CDR2 are SNHLY and FYNNEI. The CDR3 spans 13 residues. V gave up 7 bases and J gave up 3 bases; unmatched junction bases: 5. The CDR3 protein is CASTSTGKETQYF. For the CDR3, the DNA is TGTGCCAGCACCTCGACAGGGAAAGAGACCCAGTACTTC. The whole variable domain, filled in from reference TRBV2 and TRBJ2-5, reads EPEVTQTPSHQVTQMGQEVILRCVPISNHLYFYWYRQILGQKVEFLVSFYNNEISEKSEIFDDQFSVERPDGSNFTLKIRSTKLEDSAMYFCASTSTGKETQYFGPGTRLLVL.

The chain is built from TRBV7-3 and TRBJ2-6, with 8 bases lining up with TRBD1. Unmatched junction bases numbered 5, after V lost 5 bases and J lost 2 bases. In germline, CDR1 is SGHTA, CDR2 FQGTGA. The CDR3 spans 16 residues. The CDR3 sequence is CASSPRTGTGANVLTF. Written as DNA, the CDR3 is TGTGCCAGCAGCCCAAGGACAGGGACTGGGGCCAACGTCCTGACTTTC.

This clone occurred once. The rearrangement uses TRBV4-1 and TRBJ2-2; the D gene is possibly TRBD1 (5 bases). Germline V gene lookup returns CDR1 MGHRA and CDR2 YSYEKL. V was clipped by 0 bases and J by 6 bases, with 14 bases between them. The CDR3 covers 16 residues. CDR3 nucleotide sequence: TGCGCCAGCAGCCAAGATCCTCAGGGAAGGGCCGGGGAGCTGTTTTTT. This gives the protein CASSQDPQGRAGELFF.

This clone was detected only a few times. The J gene is TRBJ2-5, the V gene TRBV4-2; D is unresolved. There are 16 residues in the CDR3. The V end lost 0 bases, the J end lost 0 bases, and 11 bases lay between the germline ends. Germline assignment: CDR1 LGHNA and CDR2 YNFKEQ. CDR3: CASSQDRHSNQETQYF. CDR3 DNA: TGTGCCAGCAGCCAAGATCGGCACAGCAACCAAGAGACCCAGTACTTC.

This clone was counted many times. The genes are TRBV2 and TRBJ1-5; no firm D call. Germline CDR1 and CDR2: SNHLY and FYNNEI. This CDR3 is 14 amino acids long. The V gene lost 2 bases and the J gene lost 6 bases, with 11 bases spanning the gap. The CDR3 DNA reads TGTGCCAGCAGTGAAAGAGCCTCGGGTCAGCCCCAGCATTTT. The encoded protein is CASSERASGQPQHF.

This sequence joins TRBV5-6 and TRBJ1-6; D gene unclear. V shed 0 bases and J shed 10 bases, with 8 bases lying between them. Germline V lookup: CDR1 SGHDT, CDR2 YYEEEE. The CDR3 consists of 13 residues. For the CDR3, the DNA is TGTGCCAGCAGCTTGGAGAGGCGCTCACCCCTCCACTTT. Translation gives CASSLERRSPLHF.

The V gene is TRBV20-1, the J gene TRBJ1-6; D is ambiguous. This CDR3 region has 11 residues. Germline lookup yields CDR1 DFQATT and CDR2 SNEGSKA (reference sequence). Trimming removed 6 bases at V and 18 bases at J, with 18 bases between. CDR3 sequence reads: CSAPEGTFPHF. DNA of the CDR3: TGCAGTGCCCCCGAGGGAACATTTCCCCACTTT.

This chain uses TRBV29-1 with TRBJ1-2; possibly TRBD1 for D (5 bases). The CDR3 spans 14 residues. Germline lookup yields CDR1 SQVTM and CDR2 ANQGSEA. The V end was cut by 4 bases, the J end by 4 bases, with 16 bases between. CDR3 region: CSVVRGPSSYGYTF. CDR3 in DNA: TGCAGCGTTGTGCGGGGACCGTCCTCCTATGGCTACACCTTC.

V and J are TRBV28 and TRBJ1-5; D unresolved. V lost 5 bases and J 1 base, leaving 6 bases between the germline ends. The CDR3 runs 13 residues. Germline CDR1 MDHEN, CDR2 SYDVKM. The DNA for the CDR3 is TGTGCCAGCAGTAGACTGAGCAATCAGCCCCAGCATTTT. This gives the protein CASSRLSNQPQHF.

This chain links TRBV5-4 with TRBJ1-2; 7 bases line up with TRBD1. Germline CDR1 reads SGHNT; CDR2 reads YYREEE (reference sequence). This CDR3 has 15 residues. The V segment lost 4 bases and the J segment 3 bases; nucleotides outside the gene matches: 9. The CDR3 region has the DNA TGTGCCAGCAGCGAGGGACAGCAGTTAGACTATGGCTACACCTTC. Translation gives CASSEGQQLDYGYTF.

This rearrangement joins TRBV7-6 to TRBJ2-7, with 8 bases aligning to TRBD1. Trimming took 5 bases from V and 8 from J; bases not matched to a gene: 14. Per germline, CDR1 SGHVS and CDR2 FNYEAQ. The CDR3 spans 15 residues. DNA for the CDR3: TGTGCCAGCAGCCCGACCGGGACAGGAGGGCTCCAGCAGTACTTC. It translates to CASSPTGTGGLQQYF.

The rearrangement uses TRBV6-5 and TRBJ2-7; 10 bases map to TRBD1. The CDR3 consists of 16 residues. Germline CDR1 reads MNHEY; CDR2 reads SVGAGI. Trimming at V came to 0 bases and at J to 6 bases, leaving 8 bases not matched to a gene. CDR3 nucleotides: TGTGCCAGCAGTTACTCGGGGACAGGGGACAGGGGCGAGCAGTACTTC. This encodes CASSYSGTGDRGEQYF.

This clone has only a few counts. The chain is built from TRBV6-5 and TRBJ1-1; D possibly corresponds to TRBD1 (6 bases). V shed 4 bases and J shed 0 bases, with 12 bases lying between them. This CDR3 has 15 amino acids. The germline V gene encodes CDR1 MNHEY and CDR2 SVGAGI. The CDR3 loop is CASSLGGELNTEAFF. For the CDR3, the DNA is TGTGCCAGCAGTTTAGGGGGGGAATTGAACACTGAAGCTTTCTTT.

J is TRBJ1-1 and V is TRBV6-5, with a possible D match to TRBD1 (5 bases). The V gene lost 0 bases and the J gene lost 4 bases, with 12 bases spanning the gap. CDR3 size: 15 residues. Germline CDR1 is MNHEY and CDR2 is SVGAGI. CDR3 sequence (DNA): TGTGCCAGCAGTTACTCTCCAGGGCAGGGCACTGAAGCTTTCTTT. The encoded protein is CASSYSPGQGTEAFF.

The chain carries TRBV28 and TRBJ1-1, with 7 bases that match TRBD1. CDR1 and CDR2 from the germline V gene are MDHEN and SYDVKM. J gave up 1 base and V 5 bases, and 4 bases lay outside the gene matches. The CDR3 is made up of 14 amino acids. CDR3 residues: CASSMTGWNTEAFF. CDR3 in DNA: TGTGCCAGCAGTATGACAGGGTGGAACACTGAAGCTTTCTTT.

V is TRBV4-2 and J is TRBJ1-2; 7 bases are a match to TRBD1. The CDR3 spans 15 residues. The ends lost 3 bases at V and 8 bases at J; junction bases unmatched: 12. Per germline, CDR1 LGHNA and CDR2 YNFKEQ. CDR3 DNA: TGTGCCAGCAGCCAGGCCGGAAACAGGGGAGAAGGCTACACCTTC. This translates into CASSQAGNRGEGYTF.

The J gene is TRBJ2-1, the V gene TRBV6-5, with D perhaps matching TRBD2 (6 bases). This CDR3 is built from 15 residues. Trimming shortened V by 5 bases and J by 4 bases, and 15 bases separated the two germline ends. Germline lookup yields CDR1 MNHEY and CDR2 SVGAGI. CDR3 in amino acids: CASSNPGLPYNEQFF. The CDR3 bases are TGTGCCAGCAGTAATCCGGGACTCCCATACAATGAGCAGTTCTTC.

This chain's CDR3 is CASSFKGAHQPQHF. The CDR3 DNA reads as TGTGCCAGCAGTTTTAAGGGGGCACATCAGCCCCAGCATTTT. The chain recombines TRBV6-5 with TRBJ1-5; TRBD1 matches at 7 bases. Germline trimming cut 4 bases from V and 5 bases from J; bases unmatched to any gene: 5. Germline V gene sequence: CDR1 MNHEY, CDR2 SVGAGI. The CDR3 contains 14 residues.

This rearrangement joins TRBV9 to TRBJ2-2; D might be TRBD1 (6 bases). Germline values: CDR1 SGDLS, CDR2 YYNGEE. The CDR3 length is 16 residues. V was cut by 0 bases and J by 4 bases, with 13 bases left in between. The CDR3 coding sequence is TGTGCCAGCAGCGTAGGGGAAGGGGGTATCACCGGGGAGCTGTTTTTT. Its translation is CASSVGEGGITGELFF.

The rearrangement uses TRBV28 and TRBJ1-2; 8 bases align to TRBD1. Germline loops: CDR1 MDHEN, CDR2 SYDVKM. V was pared by 6 bases and J by 9 bases, with 12 bases of the junction left unmatched. CDR3 length: 14 residues. The CDR3 sequence: CASRDRGPLYRYTF. The CDR3 DNA follows: TGTGCCAGCAGAGACAGGGGTCCCCTGTATCGCTACACCTTC.

The chain employs TRBV28 and TRBJ2-5; 7 bases match TRBD1. Germline V gene data show CDR1 as MDHEN and CDR2 as SYDVKM. V shed 5 bases and J 5 bases; nucleotides not matched to a gene: 11. The CDR3 runs 15 residues. The CDR3 protein is CASSPPTGVRETQYF. CDR3 bases: TGTGCCAGCAGTCCACCCACAGGGGTACGGGAGACCCAGTACTTC.

The gene calls are TRBV4-1 and TRBJ1-5; D is unresolved. V lost 0 bases and J 3 bases, leaving 12 bases between the germline ends. CDR3 length: 16 residues. Germline V gives CDR1 MGHRA, CDR2 YSYEKL. This chain's CDR3 is CASSQEPLSYNQPQHF. CDR3 in DNA: TGCGCCAGCAGCCAAGAACCGCTTAGCTACAATCAGCCCCAGCATTTT.

V and J are TRBV18 and TRBJ1-6; a weak D match, TRBD1 (6 bases). V shed 1 base and J shed 10 bases, with 14 bases lying between them. The CDR3 totals 15 residues. Per germline, CDR1 KGHSH and CDR2 LQKENI. Here the CDR3 DNA reads TGTGCCAGCTCACCACTGGACAGTAGACAATCACCCCTCCACTTT. Translated: CASSPLDSRQSPLHF.

The genes are TRBV3-1 (or the pseudogene TRBV3-2) and TRBJ1-6; possibly TRBD1 for D (6 bases). Trimming removed 5 bases at V and 4 bases at J, with 12 bases between. Germline CDR1 and CDR2: LGHDT and YNNKEL (reference sequence). The CDR3 spans 15 residues. In nucleotides, the CDR3 is TGTGCCAGCAGCGAGGAGACAGGTTATAATTCACCCCTCCACTTT. Amino acids: CASSEETGYNSPLHF.

The V gene is TRBV18, the J gene TRBJ2-3; TRBD2 is a possible D gene (6 bases). V was shortened by 4 bases and J by 14 bases, with 19 bases between the two germline ends. The CDR3 contains 13 residues. Germline values: CDR1 KGHSH, CDR2 LQKENI. The CDR3 is CASSLNRGQGLYF. The CDR3 DNA reads TGTGCCAGCTCACTCAACCGGGGCCAGGGACTGTATTTT.